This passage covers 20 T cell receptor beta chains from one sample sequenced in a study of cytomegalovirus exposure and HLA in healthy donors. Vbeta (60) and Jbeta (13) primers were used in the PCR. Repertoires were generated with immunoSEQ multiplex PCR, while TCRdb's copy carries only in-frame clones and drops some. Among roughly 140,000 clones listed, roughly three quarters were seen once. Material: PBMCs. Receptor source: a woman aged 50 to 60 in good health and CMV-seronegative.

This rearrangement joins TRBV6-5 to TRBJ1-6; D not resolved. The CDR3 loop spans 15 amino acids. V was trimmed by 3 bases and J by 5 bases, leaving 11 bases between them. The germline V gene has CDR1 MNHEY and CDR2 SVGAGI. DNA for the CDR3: TGTGCCAGCAGTTATCGGGCGGGAAATAATTCACCCCTCCACTTT. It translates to CASSYRAGNNSPLHF.

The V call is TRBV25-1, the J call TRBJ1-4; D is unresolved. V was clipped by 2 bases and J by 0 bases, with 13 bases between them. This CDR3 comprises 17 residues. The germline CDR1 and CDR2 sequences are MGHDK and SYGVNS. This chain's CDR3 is CASSERQALTTNEKLFF. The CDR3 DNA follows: TGTGCCAGCAGTGAACGACAAGCCCTTACAACTAATGAAAAACTGTTTTTT.

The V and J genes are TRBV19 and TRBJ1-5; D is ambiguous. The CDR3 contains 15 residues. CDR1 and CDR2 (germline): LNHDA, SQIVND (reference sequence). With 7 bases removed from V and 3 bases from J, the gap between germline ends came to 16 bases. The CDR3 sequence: CASNEGDWYNQPQHF. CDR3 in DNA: TGTGCCAGTAATGAGGGAGACTGGTACAATCAGCCCCAGCATTTT.

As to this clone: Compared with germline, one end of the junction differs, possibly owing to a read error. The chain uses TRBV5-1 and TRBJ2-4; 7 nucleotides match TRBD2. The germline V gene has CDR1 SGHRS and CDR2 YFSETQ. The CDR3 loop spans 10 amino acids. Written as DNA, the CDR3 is TGCGCCAGCAGCTTTCAGGGAGGGCACTTC. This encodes CASSFQGGHF.

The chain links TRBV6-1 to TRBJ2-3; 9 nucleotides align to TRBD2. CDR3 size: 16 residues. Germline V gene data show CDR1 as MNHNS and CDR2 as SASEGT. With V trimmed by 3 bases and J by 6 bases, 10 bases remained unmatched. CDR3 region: CASSETLAGDVDTQYF. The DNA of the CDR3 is TGTGCCAGCAGTGAGACGTTAGCGGGGGACGTTGATACGCAGTATTTT.

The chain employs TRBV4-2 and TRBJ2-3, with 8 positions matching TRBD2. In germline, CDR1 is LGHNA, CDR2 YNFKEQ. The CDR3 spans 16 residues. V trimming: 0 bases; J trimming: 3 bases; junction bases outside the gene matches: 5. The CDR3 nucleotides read TGTGCCAGCAGCCAAGAGCGGGGGGAGGGTACAGATACGCAGTATTTT. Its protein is CASSQERGEGTDTQYF.

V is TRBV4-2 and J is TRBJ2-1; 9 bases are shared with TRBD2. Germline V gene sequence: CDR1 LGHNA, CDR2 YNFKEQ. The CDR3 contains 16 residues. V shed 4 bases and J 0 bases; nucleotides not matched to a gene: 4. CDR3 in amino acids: CASSLNSGGSYNEQFF. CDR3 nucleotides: TGTGCCAGCAGCCTTAATAGCGGGGGCTCCTACAATGAGCAGTTCTTC.

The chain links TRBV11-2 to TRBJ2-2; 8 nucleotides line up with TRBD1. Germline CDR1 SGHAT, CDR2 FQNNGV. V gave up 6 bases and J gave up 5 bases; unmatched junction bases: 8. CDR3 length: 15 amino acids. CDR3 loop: CASRKQGGGTGELFF. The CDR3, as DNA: TGTGCCAGCAGAAAACAGGGGGGTGGAACCGGGGAGCTGTTTTTT.

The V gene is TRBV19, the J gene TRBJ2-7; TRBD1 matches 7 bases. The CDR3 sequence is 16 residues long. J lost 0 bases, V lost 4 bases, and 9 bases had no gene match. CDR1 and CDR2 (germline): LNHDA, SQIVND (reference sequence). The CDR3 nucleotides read TGTGCCAGTAGTACAAGATCGACAGGGAACTCCTACGAGCAGTACTTC. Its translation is CASSTRSTGNSYEQYF.

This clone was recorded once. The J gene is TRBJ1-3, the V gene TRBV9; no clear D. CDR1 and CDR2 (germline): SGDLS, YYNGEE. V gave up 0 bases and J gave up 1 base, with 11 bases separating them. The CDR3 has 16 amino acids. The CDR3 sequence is CASSVGGRISGNTIYF. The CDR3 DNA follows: TGTGCCAGCAGCGTAGGAGGTCGGATTTCTGGAAACACCATATATTTT.

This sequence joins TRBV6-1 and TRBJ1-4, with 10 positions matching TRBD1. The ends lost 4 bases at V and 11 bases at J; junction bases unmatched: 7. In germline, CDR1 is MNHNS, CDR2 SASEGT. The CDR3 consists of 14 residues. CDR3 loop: CASSGPGQGFKLFF. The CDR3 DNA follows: TGTGCCAGCAGTGGACCGGGACAGGGGTTCAAACTGTTTTTT.

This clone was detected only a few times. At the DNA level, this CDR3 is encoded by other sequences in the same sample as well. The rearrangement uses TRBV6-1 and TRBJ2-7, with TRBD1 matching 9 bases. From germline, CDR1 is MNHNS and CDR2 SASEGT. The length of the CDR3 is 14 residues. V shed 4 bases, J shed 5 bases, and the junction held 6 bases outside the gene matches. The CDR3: CASSGGTGSHEQYF. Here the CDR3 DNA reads TGTGCCAGCAGTGGAGGGACAGGGTCCCACGAGCAGTACTTC.

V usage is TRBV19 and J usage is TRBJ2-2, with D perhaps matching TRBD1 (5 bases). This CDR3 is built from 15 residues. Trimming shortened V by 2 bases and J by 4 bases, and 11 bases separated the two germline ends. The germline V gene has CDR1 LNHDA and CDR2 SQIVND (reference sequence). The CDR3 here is CASSISQGSTGELFF. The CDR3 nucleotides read TGTGCCAGTAGTATAAGCCAGGGAAGCACCGGGGAGCTGTTTTTT.

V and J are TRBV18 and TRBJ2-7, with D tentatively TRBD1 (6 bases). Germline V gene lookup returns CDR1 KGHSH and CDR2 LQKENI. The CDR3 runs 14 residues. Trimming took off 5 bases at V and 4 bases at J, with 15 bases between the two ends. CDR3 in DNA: TGTGCCAGCTCAGCCTCGGGGACACTATACGAGCAGTACTTC. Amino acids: CASSASGTLYEQYF.

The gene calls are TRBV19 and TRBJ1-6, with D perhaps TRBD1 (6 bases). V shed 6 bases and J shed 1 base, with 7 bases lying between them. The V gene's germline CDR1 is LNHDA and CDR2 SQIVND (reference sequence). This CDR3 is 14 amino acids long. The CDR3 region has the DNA TGTGCCAGTAGACAGGGATCCTATAATTCACCCCTCCACTTT. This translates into CASRQGSYNSPLHF. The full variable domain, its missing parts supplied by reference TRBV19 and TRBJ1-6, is DGGITQSPKYLFRKEGQNVTLSCEQNLNHDAMYWYRQDPGQGLRLIYYSQIVNDFQKGDIAEGYSVSREKKESFPLTVTSAQKNPTAFYLCASRQGSYNSPLHFGNGTRLTVT.

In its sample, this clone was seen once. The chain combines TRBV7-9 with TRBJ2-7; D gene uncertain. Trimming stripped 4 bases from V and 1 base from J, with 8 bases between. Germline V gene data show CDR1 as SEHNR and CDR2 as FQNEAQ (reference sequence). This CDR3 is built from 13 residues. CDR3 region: CASSSSGSYEQYF. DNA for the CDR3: TGTGCCAGCAGCTCCTCCGGGTCCTACGAGCAGTACTTC.

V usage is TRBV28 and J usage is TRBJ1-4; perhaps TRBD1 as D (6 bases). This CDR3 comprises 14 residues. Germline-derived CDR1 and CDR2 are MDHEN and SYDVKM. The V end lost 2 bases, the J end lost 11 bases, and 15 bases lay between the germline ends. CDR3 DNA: TGTGCCAGCAGTTTAGCCGGGGGGCTGGGGAAACTGTTTTTT. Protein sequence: CASSLAGGLGKLFF.

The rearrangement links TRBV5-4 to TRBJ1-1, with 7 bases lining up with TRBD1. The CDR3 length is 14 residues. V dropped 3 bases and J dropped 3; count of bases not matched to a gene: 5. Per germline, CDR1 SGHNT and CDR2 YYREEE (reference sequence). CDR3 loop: CASSYDREDTEAFF. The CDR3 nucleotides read TGTGCCAGCAGCTACGACAGGGAAGACACTGAAGCTTTCTTT.

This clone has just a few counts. This CDR3 reads CASSSRDRGGWNTEAFF. The CDR3 DNA is TGTGCCAGCAGCAGCCGGGACAGGGGAGGTTGGAACACTGAAGCTTTCTTT. This chain uses TRBV14 with TRBJ1-1, with 10 positions matching TRBD1. Germline CDR1 is SGHDN and CDR2 is FVKESK. V shed 5 bases and J 1 base; nucleotides not matched to a gene: 10. CDR3 length equals 17 residues.

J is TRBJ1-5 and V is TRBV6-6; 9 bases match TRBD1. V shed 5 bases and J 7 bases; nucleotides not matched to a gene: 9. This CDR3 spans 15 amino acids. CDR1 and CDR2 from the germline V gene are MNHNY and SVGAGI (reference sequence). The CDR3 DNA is TGTGCCAGCAGTGGACCGGGACAGGGTCGGCAGCCCCAGCATTTT. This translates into CASSGPGQGRQPQHF.